These 13 T cell receptor beta chains were all obtained from the same sample, sequenced in a study of blood T cell repertoires in COVID-19. TCRdb's table, derived via immunoSEQ multiplex PCR, lists solely in-frame clones and lacks some. This sample carries a few hundred thousand clones, more than 85% of them seen once, and the ten largest clones take roughly 1%. Sequencing was carried out using PBMCs or T cells enriched from blood (not recorded which). These receptors were collected from a woman aged 25 to 39 who had recovered from COVID-19.

The chain has TRBV4-1 and TRBJ1-4, with no clear D. Per germline, CDR1 MGHRA and CDR2 YSYEKL. The CDR3 runs to 15 residues. V dropped 1 base and J dropped 8 bases, with 14 bases sitting between them. DNA of the CDR3: TGCGCCAGCAGCCAAGTTGGGAGGTTGGAAGAAAAACTGTTTTTT. Residues: CASSQVGRLEEKLFF.

CDR3 nucleotides: TGTGCCAGCAGGCAGGCCCTCTACGAGCAGTACTTC. Translation: CASRQALYEQYF. This sequence joins TRBV6-5 and TRBJ2-7, with unresolved D. The germline gives CDR1 MNHEY, CDR2 SVGAGI. The CDR3 sequence is 12 residues long. V lost 6 bases and J lost 3, with 9 bases in between.

This clone has only a few counts. The CDR3 loop is CASSLGTGFGNTIYF. CDR3 nucleotide sequence: TGTGCCAGCAGCTTGGGGACAGGGTTTGGAAACACCATATATTTT. The chain carries TRBV5-8 and TRBJ1-3; 8 nucleotides line up with TRBD1. Losses at the gene ends were 0 bases for V and 3 bases for J; bases not matched to a gene: 2. This CDR3 has 15 amino acids. CDR1 SGHTS and CDR2 YDEGEE come from the germline V gene.

V usage is TRBV19 and J usage is TRBJ2-2; maybe TRBD2 (6 bases). This CDR3 is 15 amino acids long. Per germline, CDR1 LNHDA and CDR2 SQIVND (reference sequence). V lost 7 bases to trimming and J lost 5 bases, with 17 bases between them. CDR3 residues: CASTRGVGGTGELFF. In nucleotides, the CDR3 is TGTGCCAGTACCCGAGGCGTCGGGGGAACCGGGGAGCTGTTTTTT.

This clone was seen a few times. This chain joins TRBV7-2 and TRBJ1-6, with 8 nucleotides matching TRBD1. V shed 5 bases and J 6 bases; nucleotides not matched to a gene: 3. Germline CDR1 reads SGHTA; CDR2 reads FQGNSA. The CDR3 spans 14 residues. CDR3 loop: CASSKDRVNSPLHF. The CDR3 DNA follows: TGTGCCAGCAGCAAGGACAGGGTTAATTCACCCCTCCACTTT. The full variable domain, in which reference TRBV7-2 and TRBJ1-6 provide the parts outside the CDR3, is GAGVSQSPSNKVTEKGKDVELRCDPISGHTALYWYRQSLGQGLEFLIYFQGNSAPDKSGLPSDRFSAERTGGSVSTLTIQRTQQEDSAVYLCASSKDRVNSPLHFGNGTRLTVT.

The gene calls are TRBV28 and TRBJ2-1, with 9 bases fitting TRBD2. CDR1 MDHEN and CDR2 SYDVKM come from the germline V gene. The CDR3 extends over 16 amino acids. The V and J ends lost 5 bases and 7 bases, in that order; junction bases with no gene match: 12. The CDR3 bases are TGTGCCAGCAGTACCCGAACGGGACTAGCAGGTAATGAGCAGTTCTTC. It codes for CASSTRTGLAGNEQFF.

The genes are TRBV27 and TRBJ1-2, with 7 positions matching TRBD1. This CDR3 is built from 14 residues. V trimming: 3 bases; J trimming: 2 bases; junction bases outside the gene matches: 3. CDR1 and CDR2 from the germline V gene are MNHEY and SMNVEV (reference sequence). The CDR3 loop reads CASSFSGQNYGYTF. The CDR3 DNA reads TGTGCCAGCAGTTTCTCGGGACAGAACTATGGCTACACCTTC.

Notes on this clone: The identical CDR3 is also encoded by other nucleotide sequences in the sample. J is TRBJ2-7 and V is TRBV19, with 8 positions matching TRBD1. Trimming took 6 bases from V and 2 from J; bases not matched to a gene: 6. The CDR3 loop spans 14 amino acids. CDR1 and CDR2 from the germline V gene are LNHDA and SQIVND (reference sequence). The CDR3 here is CASSPGQGPYEQYF. DNA for the CDR3: TGTGCCAGTAGCCCCGGACAGGGACCCTACGAGCAGTACTTC.

The rearrangement joins TRBV7-9 to TRBJ1-1; a weak D match, TRBD1 (6 bases). This CDR3 has 14 amino acids. Trimming shortened V by 8 bases and J by 4 bases, and 17 bases separated the two germline ends. The germline gives CDR1 SEHNR, CDR2 FQNEAQ (reference sequence). The CDR3: CASGRGVSTTEAFF. DNA of the CDR3: TGTGCCAGCGGGAGGGGGGTGTCGACCACTGAAGCTTTCTTT.

V gene TRBV7-9 combines with J gene TRBJ1-3, with 8 bases aligning to TRBD1. Germline V gene sequence: CDR1 SEHNR, CDR2 FQNEAQ (reference sequence). Trimming cost V 5 bases and J 10 bases; bases outside gene matches: 4. The CDR3 sequence is 12 residues long. The chain's CDR3 is CASSAQGGTIYF. CDR3 DNA: TGTGCCAGCAGCGCACAGGGGGGGACCATATATTTT.

This chain links TRBV29-1 with TRBJ1-1; D call uncertain. The CDR3 has 11 amino acids. From germline, CDR1 is SQVTM and CDR2 ANQGSEA. The ends were cut back, 5 bases at V and 0 bases at J, with 4 bases in the middle. CDR3 DNA: TGCAGCGTTCTTATGAACACTGAAGCTTTCTTT. Protein sequence: CSVLMNTEAFF.

The V call is TRBV3-1 (or the pseudogene TRBV3-2), the J call TRBJ2-1; no reliable D call. This CDR3 is built from 12 residues. V dropped 3 bases and J dropped 3 bases, with 3 bases sitting between them. CDR1 is LGHDT, CDR2 YNNKEL, per germline (reference sequence). The CDR3 nucleotides read TGTGCCAGCAGCCATAACTACAATGAGCAGTTCTTC. Translated, it gives CASSHNYNEQFF.

The chain has TRBV2 and TRBJ2-3; 11 positions agree with TRBD2. Germline V gene sequence: CDR1 SNHLY, CDR2 FYNNEI. Unmatched junction bases numbered 15, after V lost 8 bases and J lost 2 bases. The CDR3 has 18 amino acids. As DNA, the CDR3 is TGTGCCAGCGATTCTAGCGGGGGGCTTGCGTCGTTCACAGATACGCAGTATTTT. Its translation: CASDSSGGLASFTDTQYF.